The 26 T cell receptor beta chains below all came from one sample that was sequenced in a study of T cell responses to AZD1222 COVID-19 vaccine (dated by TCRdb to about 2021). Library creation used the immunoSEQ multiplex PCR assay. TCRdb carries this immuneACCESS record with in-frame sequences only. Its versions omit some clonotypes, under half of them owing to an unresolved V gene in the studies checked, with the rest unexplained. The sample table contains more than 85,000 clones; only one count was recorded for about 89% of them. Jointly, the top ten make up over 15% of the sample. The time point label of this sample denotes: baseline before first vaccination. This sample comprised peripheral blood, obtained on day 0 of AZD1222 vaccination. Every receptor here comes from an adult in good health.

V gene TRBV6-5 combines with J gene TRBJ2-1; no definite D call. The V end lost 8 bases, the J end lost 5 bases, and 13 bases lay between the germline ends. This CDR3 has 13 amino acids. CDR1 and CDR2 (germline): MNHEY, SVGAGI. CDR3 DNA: TGTGCCAGCTCTACGGCCAATGACAATGAGCAGTTCTTC. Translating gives CASSTANDNEQFF.

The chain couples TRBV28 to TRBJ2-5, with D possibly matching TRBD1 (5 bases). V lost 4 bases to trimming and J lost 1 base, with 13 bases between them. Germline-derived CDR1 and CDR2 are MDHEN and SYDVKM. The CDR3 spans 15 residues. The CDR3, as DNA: TGTGCCAGCAGTTCTTCCTCAGGGCGCCAAGAGACCCAGTACTTC. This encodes CASSSSSGRQETQYF. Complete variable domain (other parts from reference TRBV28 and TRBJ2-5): DVKVTQSSRYLVKRTGEKVFLECVQDMDHENMFWYRQDPGLGLRLIYFSYDVKMKEKGDIPEGYSVSREKKERFSLILESASTNQTSMYLCASSSSSGRQETQYFGPGTRLLVL.

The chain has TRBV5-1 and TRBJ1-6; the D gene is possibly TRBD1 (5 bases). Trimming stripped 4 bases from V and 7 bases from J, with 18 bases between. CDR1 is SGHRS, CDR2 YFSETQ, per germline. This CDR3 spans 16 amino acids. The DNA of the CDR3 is TGCGCCAGCAGCGCGTCCGACGCAGGGATCAATTCACCCCTCCACTTT. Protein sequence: CASSASDAGINSPLHF.

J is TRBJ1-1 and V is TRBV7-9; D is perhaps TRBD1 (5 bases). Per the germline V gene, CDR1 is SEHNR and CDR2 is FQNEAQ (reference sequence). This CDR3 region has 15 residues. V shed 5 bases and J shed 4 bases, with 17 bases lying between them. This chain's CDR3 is CASSPRGYVGTEAFF. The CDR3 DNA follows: TGTGCCAGCAGCCCGCGGGGGTATGTGGGCACTGAAGCTTTCTTT.

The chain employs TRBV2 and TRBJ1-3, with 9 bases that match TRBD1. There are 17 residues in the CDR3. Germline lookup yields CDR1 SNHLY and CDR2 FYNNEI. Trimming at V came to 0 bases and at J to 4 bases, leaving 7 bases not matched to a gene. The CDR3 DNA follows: TGTGCCAGCAGTGAAGCGAGGACAGGGGCTCGCGGAAACACCATATATTTT. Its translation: CASSEARTGARGNTIYF.

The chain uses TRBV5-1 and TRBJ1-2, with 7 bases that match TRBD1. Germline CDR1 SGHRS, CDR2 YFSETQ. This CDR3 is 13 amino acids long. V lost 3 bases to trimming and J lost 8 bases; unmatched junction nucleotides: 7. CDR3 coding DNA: TGCGCCAGCAGCTCAGGGACAGCGAGGGGCTACACCTTC. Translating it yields CASSSGTARGYTF.

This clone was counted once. CDR3 amino acids: CASGFYPYDTEAFF. The CDR3 DNA reads TGTGCTAGTGGTTTTTACCCCTACGACACTGAAGCTTTCTTT. The chain links TRBV12-5 to TRBJ1-1; D unresolved. V lost 3 bases and J 3 bases, leaving 11 bases between the germline ends. Germline V gene sequence: CDR1 LGHNT, CDR2 FRNRAP. The CDR3 length is 14 residues.

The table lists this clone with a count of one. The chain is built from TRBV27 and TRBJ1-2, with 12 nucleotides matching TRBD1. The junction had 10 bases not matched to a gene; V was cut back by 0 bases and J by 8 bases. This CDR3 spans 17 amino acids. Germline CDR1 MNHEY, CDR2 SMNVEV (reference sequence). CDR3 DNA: TGTGCCAGCAGTTTATCCACCGGGACAGGGGGCGCAGAAGGCTACACCTTC. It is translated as CASSLSTGTGGAEGYTF.

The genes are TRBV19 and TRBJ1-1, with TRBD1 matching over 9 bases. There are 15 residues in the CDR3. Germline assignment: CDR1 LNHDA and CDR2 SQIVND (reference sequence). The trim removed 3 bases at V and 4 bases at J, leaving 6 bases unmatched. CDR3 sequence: CASSIQTGGGTEAFF. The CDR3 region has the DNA TGTGCCAGTAGTATTCAGACAGGGGGGGGCACTGAAGCTTTCTTT.

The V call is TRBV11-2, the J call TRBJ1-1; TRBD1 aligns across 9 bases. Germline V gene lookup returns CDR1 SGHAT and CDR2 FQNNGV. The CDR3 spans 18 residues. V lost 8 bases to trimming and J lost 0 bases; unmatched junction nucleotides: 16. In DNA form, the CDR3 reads TGTGCCAGCGAGAGCCTTCCGGGACAGGGCGGGATGAACACTGAAGCTTTCTTT. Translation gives CASESLPGQGGMNTEAFF.

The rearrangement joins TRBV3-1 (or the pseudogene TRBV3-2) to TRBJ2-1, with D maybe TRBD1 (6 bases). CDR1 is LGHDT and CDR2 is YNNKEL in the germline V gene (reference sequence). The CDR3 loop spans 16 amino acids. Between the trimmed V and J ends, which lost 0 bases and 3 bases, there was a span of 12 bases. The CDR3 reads CASSQEQGSYYNEQFF. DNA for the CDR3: TGTGCCAGCAGCCAAGAACAGGGTTCGTACTACAATGAGCAGTTCTTC.

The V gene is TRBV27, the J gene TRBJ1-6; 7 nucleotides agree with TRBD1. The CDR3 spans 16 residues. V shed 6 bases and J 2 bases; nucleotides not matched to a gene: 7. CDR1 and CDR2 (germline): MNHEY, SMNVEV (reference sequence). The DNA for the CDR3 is TGTGCCAGCAGAAAGGACAGGCAGCCCTATAATTCACCCCTCCACTTT. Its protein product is CASRKDRQPYNSPLHF.

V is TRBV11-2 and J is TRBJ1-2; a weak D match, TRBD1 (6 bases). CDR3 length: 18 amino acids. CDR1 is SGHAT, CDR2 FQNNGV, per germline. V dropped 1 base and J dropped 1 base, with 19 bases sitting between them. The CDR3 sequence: CASSLAGRGQSDNYGYTF. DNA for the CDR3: TGTGCCAGCAGCTTAGCGGGCAGGGGTCAGAGTGATAACTATGGCTACACCTTC.

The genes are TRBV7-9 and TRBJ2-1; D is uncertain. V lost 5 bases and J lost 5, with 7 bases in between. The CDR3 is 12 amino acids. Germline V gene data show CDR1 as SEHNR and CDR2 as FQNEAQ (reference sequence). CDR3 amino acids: CASSPEHNEQFF. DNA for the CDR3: TGTGCCAGCAGCCCCGAGCACAATGAGCAGTTCTTC.

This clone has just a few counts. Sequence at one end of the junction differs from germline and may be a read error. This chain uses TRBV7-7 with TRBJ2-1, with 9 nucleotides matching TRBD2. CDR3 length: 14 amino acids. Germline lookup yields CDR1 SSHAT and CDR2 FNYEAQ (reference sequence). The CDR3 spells CASSQVQRGAEQFF. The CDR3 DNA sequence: TGTGCTAGCAGCCAGGTCCAGCGGGGGGCGGAGCAGTTCTTC.

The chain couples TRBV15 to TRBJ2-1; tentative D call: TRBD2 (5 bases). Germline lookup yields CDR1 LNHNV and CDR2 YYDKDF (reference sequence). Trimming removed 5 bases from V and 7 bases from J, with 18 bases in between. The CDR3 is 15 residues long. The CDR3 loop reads CATSSPPQTGNEQFF. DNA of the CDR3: TGTGCCACCAGCTCCCCCCCCCAGACGGGAAATGAGCAGTTCTTC.

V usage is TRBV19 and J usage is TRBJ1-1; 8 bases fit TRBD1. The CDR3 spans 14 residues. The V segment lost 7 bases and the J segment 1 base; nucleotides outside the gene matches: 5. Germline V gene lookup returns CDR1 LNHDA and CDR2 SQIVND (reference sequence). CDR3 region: CASTRQGQNTEAFF. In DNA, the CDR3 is TGTGCCAGTACCAGACAGGGGCAGAACACTGAAGCTTTCTTT.

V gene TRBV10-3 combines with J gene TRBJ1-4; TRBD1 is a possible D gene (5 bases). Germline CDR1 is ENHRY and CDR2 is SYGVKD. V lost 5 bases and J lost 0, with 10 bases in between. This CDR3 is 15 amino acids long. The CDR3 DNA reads TGTGCCATCAGTTCAAGGGGTTCAACTAATGAAAAACTGTTTTTT. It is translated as CAISSRGSTNEKLFF.

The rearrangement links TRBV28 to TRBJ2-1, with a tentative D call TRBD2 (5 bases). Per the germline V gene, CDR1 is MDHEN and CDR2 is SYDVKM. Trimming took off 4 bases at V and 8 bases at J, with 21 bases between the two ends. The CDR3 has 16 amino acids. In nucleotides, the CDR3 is TGTGCCAGCAGTTCCCCCATAATCCCGGGAATGGATGAGCAGTTCTTC. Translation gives CASSSPIIPGMDEQFF.

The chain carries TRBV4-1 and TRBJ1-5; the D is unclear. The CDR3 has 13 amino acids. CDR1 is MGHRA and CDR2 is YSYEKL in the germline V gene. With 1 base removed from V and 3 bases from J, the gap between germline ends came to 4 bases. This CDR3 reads CASSQAYNQPQHF. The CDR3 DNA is TGCGCCAGCAGCCAAGCATACAATCAGCCCCAGCATTTT.

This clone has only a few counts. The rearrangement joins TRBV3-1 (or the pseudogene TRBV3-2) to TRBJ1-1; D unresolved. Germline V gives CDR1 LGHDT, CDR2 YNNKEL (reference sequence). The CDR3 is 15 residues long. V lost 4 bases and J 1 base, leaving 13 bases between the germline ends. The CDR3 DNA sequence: TGTGCCAGCAGCCCGACTTCGGGGTCGAACACTGAAGCTTTCTTT. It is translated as CASSPTSGSNTEAFF.

The DNA of the CDR3 is TGTGCCAGCAGCTTGAGAGCGGCTAGCACAGATACGCAGTATTTT. Its translation: CASSLRAASTDTQYF. The J gene is TRBJ2-3, the V gene TRBV5-4, with D maybe TRBD2 (5 bases). Germline-derived CDR1 and CDR2 are SGHNT and YYREEE (reference sequence). The CDR3 length is 15 residues. V lost 1 base and J lost 0, with 9 bases in between. Complete variable domain (other parts from reference TRBV5-4 and TRBJ2-3): ETGVTQSPTHLIKTRGQQVTLRCSSQSGHNTVSWYQQALGQGPQFIFQYYREEENGRGNFPPRFSGLQFPNYSSELNVNALELDDSALYLCASSLRAASTDTQYFGPGTRLTVL.

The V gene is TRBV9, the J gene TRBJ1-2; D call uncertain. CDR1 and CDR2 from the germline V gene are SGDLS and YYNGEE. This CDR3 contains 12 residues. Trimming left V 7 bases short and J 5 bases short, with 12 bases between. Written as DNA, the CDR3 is TGTGCCAGCTGGAGGGAGGCTTATGGCTACACCTTC. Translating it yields CASWREAYGYTF.

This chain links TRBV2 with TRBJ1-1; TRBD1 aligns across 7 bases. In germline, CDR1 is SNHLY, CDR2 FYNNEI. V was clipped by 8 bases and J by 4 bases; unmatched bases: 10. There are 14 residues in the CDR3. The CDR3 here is CASLIRAGGTEAFF. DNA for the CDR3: TGTGCCAGCCTAATTCGGGCAGGGGGCACTGAAGCTTTCTTT.

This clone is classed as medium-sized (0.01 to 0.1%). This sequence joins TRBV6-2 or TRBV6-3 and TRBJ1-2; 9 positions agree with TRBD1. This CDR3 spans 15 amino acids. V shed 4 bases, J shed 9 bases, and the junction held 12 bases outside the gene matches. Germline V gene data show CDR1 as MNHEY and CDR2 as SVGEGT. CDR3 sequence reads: CASSSGTGSMGRYTF. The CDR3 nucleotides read TGTGCCAGCAGTTCCGGGACAGGGTCTATGGGTCGCTACACCTTC.

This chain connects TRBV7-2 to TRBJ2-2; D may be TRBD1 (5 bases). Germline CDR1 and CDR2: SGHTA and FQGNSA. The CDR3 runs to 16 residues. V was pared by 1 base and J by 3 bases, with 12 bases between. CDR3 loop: CASSLGFRADTGELFF. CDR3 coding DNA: TGTGCCAGCAGCTTAGGGTTCAGGGCTGACACCGGGGAGCTGTTTTTT.